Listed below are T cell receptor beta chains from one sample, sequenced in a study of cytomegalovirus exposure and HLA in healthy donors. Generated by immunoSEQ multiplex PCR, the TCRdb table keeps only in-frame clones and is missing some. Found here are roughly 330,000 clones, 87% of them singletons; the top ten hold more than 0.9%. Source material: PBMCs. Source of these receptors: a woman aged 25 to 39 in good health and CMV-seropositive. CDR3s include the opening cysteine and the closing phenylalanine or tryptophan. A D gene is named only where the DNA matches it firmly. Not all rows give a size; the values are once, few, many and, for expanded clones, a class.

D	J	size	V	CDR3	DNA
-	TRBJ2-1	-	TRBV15	CATNFGGSANEQFF	TGTGCCACCAATTTTGGGGGGTCGGCAAATGAGCAGTTCTTC
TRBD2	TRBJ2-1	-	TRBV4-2	CASSHLSGRPYNEQFF	TGTGCCAGCTCCCATCTTAGCGGGAGGCCCTACAATGAGCAGTTCTTC
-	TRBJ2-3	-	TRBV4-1	CASSHGVDTQYF	TGCGCCAGCAGCCACGGGGTAGATACGCAGTATTTT
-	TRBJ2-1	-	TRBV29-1	CSVTWGHNEQFF	TGCAGCGTAACTTGGGGCCACAATGAGCAGTTCTTC
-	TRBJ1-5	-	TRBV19	CASSIVQNSNQPQHF	TGTGCCAGTAGTATAGTTCAGAATAGCAATCAGCCCCAGCATTTT
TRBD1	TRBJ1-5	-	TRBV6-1	CASSEGWQGAIQHF	TGTGCCAGCAGTGAAGGGTGGCAGGGGGCTATACAGCATTTT
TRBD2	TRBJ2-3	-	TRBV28	CASSQTSGNTDTQYF	TGTGCCAGCAGCCAGACTAGCGGAAACACAGATACGCAGTATTTT
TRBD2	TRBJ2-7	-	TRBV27	CASRTSGLHEQYF	TGTGCCAGCAGAACTAGCGGGCTGCACGAGCAGTACTTC
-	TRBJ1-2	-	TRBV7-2	CASSLTTIYGYTF	TGTGCCAGCAGCTTAACGACTATCTATGGCTACACCTTC
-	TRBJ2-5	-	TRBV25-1	CASSESRAGGETQYF	TGTGCCAGCAGTGAATCCCGGGCCGGCGGGGAGACCCAGTACTTC
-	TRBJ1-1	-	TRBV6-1	CASSNRLGSTEAFF	TGTGCCAGCAGTAACCGGTTGGGTAGCACTGAAGCTTTCTTT
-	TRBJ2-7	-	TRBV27	CASSTHSGTPHYEQYF	TGTGCCAGCAGTACTCACTCCGGGACCCCCCACTACGAGCAGTACTTC
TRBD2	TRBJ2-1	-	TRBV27	CASSRTSGVSSYNEQFF	TGTGCCAGCAGCCGGACTAGCGGGGTTAGCTCCTACAATGAGCAGTTCTTC
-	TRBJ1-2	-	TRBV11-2	CASSLGVLGYTF	TGTGCCAGCAGCTTAGGGGTACTGGGCTACACCTTC
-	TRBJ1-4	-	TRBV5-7	CASSLLTSRQTPNEKLFF	TGTGCCAGCAGCTTGCTCACTTCCCGACAGACACCTAATGAAAAACTGTTTTTT
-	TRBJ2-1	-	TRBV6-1	CASSELLAYNEQFF	TGTGCCAGCAGTGAACTGTTGGCCTACAATGAGCAGTTCTTC
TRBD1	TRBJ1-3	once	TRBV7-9	CASQGDSGNTIYF	TGTGCCAGCCAGGGGGACTCTGGAAACACCATATATTTT
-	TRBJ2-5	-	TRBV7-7	CASSVEGLAFQETQYF	TGTGCCAGCAGCGTGGAGGGCTTGGCCTTTCAAGAGACCCAGTACTTC
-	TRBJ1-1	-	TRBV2	CASSVLMNTEAFF	TGTGCCAGCAGTGTACTGATGAACACTGAAGCTTTCTTT
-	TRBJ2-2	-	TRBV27	CASSSQGHRVTGELFF	TGTGCCAGCAGTTCACAGGGCCACCGGGTCACCGGGGAGCTGTTTTTT
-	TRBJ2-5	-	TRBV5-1	CASSYTWEETQYF	TGCGCCAGCAGCTATACCTGGGAGGAGACCCAGTACTTC
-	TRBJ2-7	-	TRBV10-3	CAIKRETLEQYF	TGTGCCATCAAGAGGGAGACACTCGAGCAGTACTTC
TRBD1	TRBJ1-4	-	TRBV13	CASSSLGQGKKLFF	TGTGCCAGCAGCTCCCTAGGACAGGGGAAAAAACTGTTTTTT
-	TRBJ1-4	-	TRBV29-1	CSVSSQGVIEKLFF	TGCAGCGTCTCCTCCCAGGGAGTGATTGAAAAACTGTTTTTT
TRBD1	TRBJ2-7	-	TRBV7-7	CASSLGRTGDKQYF	TGTGCCAGCAGCCTAGGGAGGACAGGGGACAAGCAGTACTTC
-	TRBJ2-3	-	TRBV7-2	CASSGGRRTDTQYF	TGTGCCAGCAGCGGGGGACGACGCACAGATACGCAGTATTTT
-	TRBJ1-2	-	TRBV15	CATSTLNYGYTF	TGTGCCACCAGCACTCTTAACTATGGCTACACCTTC
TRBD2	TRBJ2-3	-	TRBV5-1	CASSLVPMGAGGGDTQYF	TGCGCCAGCAGCTTGGTCCCTATGGGCGCGGGAGGGGGAGATACGCAGTATTTT
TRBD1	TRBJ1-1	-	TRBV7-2	CASSRSGQGNVEAFF	TGTGCCAGCAGCAGGTCGGGACAGGGAAACGTTGAAGCTTTCTTT
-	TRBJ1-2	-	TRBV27	CASSLGIGRGGYTF	TGTGCCAGCAGTTTAGGGATAGGGAGAGGAGGCTACACCTTC
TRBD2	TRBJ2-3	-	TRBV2	CASTGTSGPNTDTQYF	TGTGCCAGTACCGGGACTAGCGGGCCAAACACAGATACGCAGTATTTT
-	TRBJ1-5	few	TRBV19	CASSYTVGFGQPQHF	TGTGCCAGTAGTTACACAGTTGGGTTCGGTCAGCCCCAGCATTTT
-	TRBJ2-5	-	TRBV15	CATSRGWRGEVTQYF	TGTGCCACCAGCAGAGGCTGGCGCGGGGAGGTGACCCAGTACTTC
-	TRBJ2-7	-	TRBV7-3	CASSFGLNYEQYF	TGTGCCAGCAGCTTCGGACTTAACTACGAGCAGTACTTC
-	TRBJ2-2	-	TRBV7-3	CASSLTGSGPNTGELFF	TGTGCCAGCAGCTTAACGGGTTCAGGGCCGAACACCGGGGAGCTGTTTTTT
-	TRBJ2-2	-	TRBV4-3	CASSQDLETGASGELFF	TGCGCCAGCAGCCAAGATCTTGAGACAGGAGCGTCCGGGGAGCTGTTTTTT
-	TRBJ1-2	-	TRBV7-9	CASSPSGPGYTF	TGTGCCAGCAGCCCGTCCGGCCCGGGCTACACCTTC
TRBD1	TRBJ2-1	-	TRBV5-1	CASNRDRAAHNEQFF	TGCGCCAGCAACCGGGACAGGGCGGCCCACAATGAGCAGTTCTTC
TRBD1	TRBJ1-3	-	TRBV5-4	CASSHRGRSSGNTIYF	TGTGCCAGCAGCCACAGGGGGCGAAGCTCTGGAAACACCATATATTTT
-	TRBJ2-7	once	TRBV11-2	CASSLYRGLSYEQYF	TGTGCCAGCAGCTTATACCGGGGCCTATCCTACGAGCAGTACTTC
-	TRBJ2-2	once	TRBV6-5	CATTTLGNTGELFF	TGTGCCACGACAACCCTTGGGAACACCGGGGAGCTGTTTTTT
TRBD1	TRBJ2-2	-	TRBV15	CATSRGQGRTGELFF	TGTGCCACCAGCAGAGGACAGGGAAGGACCGGGGAGCTGTTTTTT
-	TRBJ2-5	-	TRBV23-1	CASSQSRQAQETQYF	TGCGCCAGCAGTCAATCGCGACAGGCCCAAGAGACCCAGTACTTC
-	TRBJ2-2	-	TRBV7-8	CASSEGQGGELFF	TGTGCCAGCAGCGAGGGGCAGGGCGGGGAGCTGTTTTTT
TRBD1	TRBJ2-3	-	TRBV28	CASSSRDRGPQNPHTDTQYF	TGTGCCAGCAGCTCCCGGGACAGAGGGCCTCAAAACCCTCACACAGATACGCAGTATTTT
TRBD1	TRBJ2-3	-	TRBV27	CASSIRGQSSTDTQYF	TGTGCCAGCAGCATCCGGGGACAGTCTAGCACAGATACGCAGTATTTT
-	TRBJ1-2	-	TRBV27	CASSFFGGTRGYTF	TGTGCCAGCAGTTTTTTTGGAGGGACGCGCGGCTACACCTTC
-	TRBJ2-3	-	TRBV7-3	CASSSKDADTQYF	TGTGCCAGCAGCTCAAAGGACGCAGATACGCAGTATTTT